This T cell receptor (beta chain) is drawn from a study of blood T cell repertoires in COVID-19. Study-wide context: Both acute and convalescent COVID-19 samples were obtained from the United States, Italy and Spain.

The CDR3 runs to 15 residues. Germline V lookup: CDR1 SGHKS, CDR2 YYEKEE (reference sequence). The V end lost 4 bases, the J end lost 2 bases, and 15 bases lay between the germline ends. Enrollment of patients from Seattle took place during active infection, with longitudinal follow-up. Generated by immunoSEQ multiplex PCR, the TCRdb table keeps only in-frame clones and is missing some. This sample has about 310,000 clones; roughly nine tenths occur once, and the top ten carry 2.5% to 3.5%. The V and J genes are TRBV5-5 and TRBJ1-2, with TRBD1 as a possible D gene (6 bases). Sequenced material: peripheral blood. The source of this sequence is a woman aged 25 to 39 with COVID-19, enrolled during active disease. This CDR3 reads CASSPAGGQNYGYTF. The CDR3 DNA is TGTGCCAGCAGCCCGGCTGGGGGACAAAACTATGGCTACACCTTC.